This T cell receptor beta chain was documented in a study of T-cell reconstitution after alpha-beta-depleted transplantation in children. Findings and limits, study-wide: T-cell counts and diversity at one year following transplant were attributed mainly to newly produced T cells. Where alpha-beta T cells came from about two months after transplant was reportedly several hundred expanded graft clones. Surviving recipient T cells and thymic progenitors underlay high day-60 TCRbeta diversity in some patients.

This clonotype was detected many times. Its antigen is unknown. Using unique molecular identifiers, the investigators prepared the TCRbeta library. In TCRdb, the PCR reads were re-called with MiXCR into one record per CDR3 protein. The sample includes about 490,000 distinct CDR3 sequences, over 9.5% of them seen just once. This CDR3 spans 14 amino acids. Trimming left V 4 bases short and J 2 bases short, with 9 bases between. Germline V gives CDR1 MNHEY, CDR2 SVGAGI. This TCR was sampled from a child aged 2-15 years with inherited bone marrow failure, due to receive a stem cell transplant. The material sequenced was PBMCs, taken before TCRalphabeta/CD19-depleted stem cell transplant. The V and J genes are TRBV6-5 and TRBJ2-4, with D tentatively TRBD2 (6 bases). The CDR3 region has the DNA TGTGCCAGCAGTTCGGGACTTACCAAAAACATTCAGTACTTC. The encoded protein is CASSSGLTKNIQYF.